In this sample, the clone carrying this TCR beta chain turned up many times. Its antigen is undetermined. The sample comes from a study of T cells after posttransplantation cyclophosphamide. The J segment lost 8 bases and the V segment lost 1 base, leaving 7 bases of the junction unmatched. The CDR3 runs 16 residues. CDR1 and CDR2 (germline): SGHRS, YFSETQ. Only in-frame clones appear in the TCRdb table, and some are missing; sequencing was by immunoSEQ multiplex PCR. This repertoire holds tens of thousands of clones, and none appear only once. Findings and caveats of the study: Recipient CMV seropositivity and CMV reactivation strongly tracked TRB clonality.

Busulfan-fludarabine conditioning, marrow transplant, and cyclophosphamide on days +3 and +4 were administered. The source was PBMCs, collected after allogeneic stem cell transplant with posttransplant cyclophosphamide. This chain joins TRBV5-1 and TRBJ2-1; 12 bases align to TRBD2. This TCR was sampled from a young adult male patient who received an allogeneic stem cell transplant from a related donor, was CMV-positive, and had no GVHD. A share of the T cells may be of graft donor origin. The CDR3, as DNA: TGCGCCAGCAGCTTGTCAGCTAGCGGGGGGGCATATGAGCAGTTCTTC. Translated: CASSLSASGGAYEQFF.